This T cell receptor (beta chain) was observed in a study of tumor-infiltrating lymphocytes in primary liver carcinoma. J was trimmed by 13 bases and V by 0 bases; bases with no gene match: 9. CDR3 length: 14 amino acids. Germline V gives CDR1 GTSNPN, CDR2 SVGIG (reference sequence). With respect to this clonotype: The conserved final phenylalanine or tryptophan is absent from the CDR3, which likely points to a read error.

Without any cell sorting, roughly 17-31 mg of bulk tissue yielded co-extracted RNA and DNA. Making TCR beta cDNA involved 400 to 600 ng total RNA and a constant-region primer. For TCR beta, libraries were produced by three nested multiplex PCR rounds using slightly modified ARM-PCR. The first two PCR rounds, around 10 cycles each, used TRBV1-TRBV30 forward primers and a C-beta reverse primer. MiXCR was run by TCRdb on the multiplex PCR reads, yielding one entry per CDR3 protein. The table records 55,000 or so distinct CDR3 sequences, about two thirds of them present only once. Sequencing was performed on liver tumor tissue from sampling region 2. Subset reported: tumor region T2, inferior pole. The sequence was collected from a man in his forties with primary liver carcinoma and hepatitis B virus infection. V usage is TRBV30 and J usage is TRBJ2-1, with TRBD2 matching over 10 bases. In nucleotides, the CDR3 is TGTGCCTGGAGTGTACAGCGGGGGGGGCCTCGACAGTTCTCC. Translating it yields CAWSVQRGGPRQFS.